The next 32 T cell receptor beta chains were all read from a single sample in a study of human T cells and chemical hapten exposure. One entry per CDR3 protein, called by TCRdb with MiXCR from the RACE reads. The sample includes more than 80,000 distinct CDR3 sequences, less than 11% of them seen just once. Specified time point: patch test 2, 6 weeks after DPC sensitization. Specified treatment: therapeutic diphenylcyclopropenone sensitization with weekly scalp DPC. The starting material was whole blood, obtained in connection with sensitization to the hapten diphenylcyclopropenone (DPC). The receptors here all came from a woman in her forties or fifties with alopecia areata. Some clones in this sample may be carry-over from other donors' samples.

In this sample, this clonotype turned up many times. The chain combines TRBV28 with TRBJ2-5; D is unclear. Germline V CDR1 and CDR2: MDHEN, SYDVKM. Deletions cut 0 bases from V and 7 bases from J, with 3 bases between. The CDR3 has 11 residues. The CDR3 loop is CASSLWGTQYF. CDR3 bases: TGTGCCAGCAGTTTATGGGGGACCCAGTACTTC.

At least ten counts were recorded for this clonotype. This chain links TRBV27 with TRBJ1-1, with 9 positions matching TRBD1. Germline values: CDR1 MNHEY, CDR2 SMNVEV (reference sequence). This CDR3 spans 15 amino acids. Germline trimming cut 6 bases from V and 2 bases from J; bases unmatched to any gene: 7. The CDR3 is CASSTGGYLNTEAFF. The CDR3, as DNA: TGTGCCAGCAGCACAGGGGGCTATTTAAACACTGAAGCTTTCTTT.

This clonotype occurred many times. V usage is TRBV19 and J usage is TRBJ2-4; D gene unclear. The germline V gene has CDR1 LNHDA and CDR2 SQIVND (reference sequence). This CDR3 comprises 14 residues. V shed 5 bases and J shed 0 bases, with 8 bases lying between them. The CDR3 region has the DNA TGTGCCAGTAGTCCCGCTGAAGCCAAAAACATTCAGTACTTC. Translated: CASSPAEAKNIQYF.

This clonotype was seen many times. V is TRBV12-3 or TRBV12-4 and J is TRBJ2-3; D possibly corresponds to TRBD2 (6 bases). The CDR3 consists of 19 residues. V was pared by 4 bases and J by 4 bases, with 27 bases between. CDR3 sequence: CASSWSSLLSTGASDTQYF. The CDR3 nucleotides are TGTGCCAGCAGTTGGTCGTCGTTGTTATCGACGGGAGCGTCAGATACGCAGTATTTT.

This clonotype came up a few times. The chain links TRBV4-3 to TRBJ1-4, with a weak D call TRBD1 (5 bases). Trimming took 0 bases from V and 3 from J, leaving 17 bases between them. This CDR3 spans 18 amino acids. Germline CDR1 reads LGHNA; CDR2 reads YSLEER. CDR3 DNA sequence: TGCGCCAGCAGCCAAGATTCCTCGACAGCGGCTTCTAATGAAAAACTGTTTTTT. Amino acid sequence: CASSQDSSTAASNEKLFF.

The genes are TRBV11-2 and TRBJ1-1, with D uncertain. Germline V gene data show CDR1 as SGHAT and CDR2 as FQNNGV. The length of the CDR3 is 14 residues. The V gene lost 2 bases and the J gene lost 5 bases, with 12 bases spanning the gap. DNA of the CDR3: TGTGCCAGCAGCTTATCGGGAGGCAGGACTGAAGCTTTCTTT. Translating gives CASSLSGGRTEAFF.

This clonotype was counted many times. V gene TRBV28 combines with J gene TRBJ2-3; D assignment may be TRBD1 or TRBD2 (6 bases each). From germline, CDR1 is MDHEN and CDR2 SYDVKM. The ends were cut back, 8 bases at V and 6 bases at J, with 15 bases in the middle. CDR3 length: 13 amino acids. CDR3 bases: TGTGCCAGCGGAGGAGGGGGAGAGGATACGCAGTATTTT. Its translation: CASGGGGEDTQYF.

This chain joins TRBV7-2 and TRBJ2-1, with a possible D match to TRBD2 (5 bases). CDR1 is SGHTA, CDR2 FQGNSA, per germline. V was pared by 1 base and J by 3 bases, with 19 bases between. The CDR3 runs 18 residues. The CDR3 DNA reads TGTGCCAGCAGCTTAGTTCGGTCAAGGACTTCGAACTACAATGAGCAGTTCTTC. The encoded protein is CASSLVRSRTSNYNEQFF. Full variable domain (missing parts from reference TRBV7-2 and TRBJ2-1): GAGVSQSPSNKVTEKGKDVELRCDPISGHTALYWYRQSLGQGLEFLIYFQGNSAPDKSGLPSDRFSAERTGGSVSTLTIQRTQQEDSAVYLCASSLVRSRTSNYNEQFFGPGTRLTVL.

The chain carries TRBV6-1 and TRBJ2-3, with TRBD2 matching over 9 bases. Per the germline V gene, CDR1 is MNHNS and CDR2 is SASEGT. This CDR3 has 19 residues. V lost 1 base to trimming and J lost 1 base; unmatched junction nucleotides: 12. The CDR3 spells CASSEDLLAGLLRTDTQYF. Written as DNA, the CDR3 is TGTGCCAGCAGTGAAGATTTACTAGCGGGCCTGCTCCGCACAGATACGCAGTATTTT.

The chain links TRBV24-1 to TRBJ2-5, with a possible D match to TRBD2 (5 bases). Trimming cost V 4 bases and J 0 bases, with 14 bases left between them. From germline, CDR1 is KGHDR and CDR2 SFDVKD. This CDR3 has 16 amino acids. CDR3 loop: CATSDPAIAHQETQYF. In DNA form, the CDR3 reads TGTGCCACCAGTGACCCCGCTATAGCGCACCAAGAGACCCAGTACTTC.

This clonotype was counted ten times or more. The rearrangement joins TRBV5-6 to TRBJ2-2, with D perhaps matching TRBD1 or TRBD2 (6 bases each). The CDR3 extends over 16 amino acids. CDR1 and CDR2 from the germline V gene are SGHDT and YYEEEE. V was trimmed by 4 bases and J by 6 bases, leaving 19 bases between them. The CDR3 DNA follows: TGTGCCAGCAGCAGACTAGGGGGAAGGAGCGCCGGGGAGCTGTTTTTT. Amino acids: CASSRLGGRSAGELFF.

There are many counts of this clonotype. The genes are TRBV2 and TRBJ1-6; 8 bases line up with TRBD1. Trimming took 6 bases from V and 6 from J; bases not matched to a gene: 4. The germline V gene has CDR1 SNHLY and CDR2 FYNNEI. The CDR3 is 14 amino acids. CDR3 residues: CASRGDRGNSPLHF. The CDR3 region has the DNA TGTGCCAGCAGGGGTGACAGGGGTAATTCACCCCTCCACTTT. The entire variable domain, with the rest obtained from reference TRBV2 and TRBJ1-6, is as follows: EPEVTQTPSHQVTQMGQEVILRCVPISNHLYFYWYRQILGQKVEFLVSFYNNEISEKSEIFDDQFSVERPDGSNFTLKIRSTKLEDSAMYFCASRGDRGNSPLHFGNGTRLTVT.

A few counts support this clonotype. The V gene is TRBV20-1, the J gene TRBJ1-5, with TRBD1 matching over 7 bases. Germline V gene data show CDR1 as DFQATT and CDR2 as SNEGSKA (reference sequence). The V segment lost 6 bases and the J segment 7 bases; nucleotides outside the gene matches: 6. The CDR3 extends over 12 amino acids. CDR3 in DNA: TGCAGTGCGGGGGACAGTGAACAGCCCCAGCATTTT. Translating gives CSAGDSEQPQHF.

This clonotype showed up many times. The chain is built from TRBV20-1 and TRBJ1-5; 9 bases are shared with TRBD1. Germline trimming cut 4 bases from V and 0 bases from J; bases unmatched to any gene: 22. This CDR3 has 21 residues. CDR1 is DFQATT, CDR2 SNEGSKA, per germline (reference sequence). The CDR3 nucleotides read TGCAGTGCTACCGGACAGGGGACCTTAAAGTCTGGGTCCTTTAGCAATCAGCCCCAGCATTTT. It specifies CSATGQGTLKSGSFSNQPQHF.

This clonotype was observed a few times. The chain couples TRBV6-6 to TRBJ2-2; D gene ambiguous. The V end was cut by 10 bases, the J end by 0 bases, with 9 bases between. The CDR3 length is 13 residues. The germline CDR1 and CDR2 sequences are MNHNY and SVGAGI (reference sequence). The CDR3 region is CATSTANTGELFF. CDR3 in DNA: TGTGCCACCTCGACGGCGAACACCGGGGAGCTGTTTTTT.

Ten or more counts support this clonotype. J is TRBJ2-2 and V is TRBV20-1, with 8 nucleotides matching TRBD2. Germline trimming cut 3 bases from V and 4 bases from J; bases unmatched to any gene: 7. The germline CDR1 and CDR2 sequences are DFQATT and SNEGSKA (reference sequence). The CDR3 is 15 residues long. The CDR3 here is CSASTVAGRTGELFF. CDR3 bases: TGCAGTGCTAGTACCGTAGCGGGACGCACCGGGGAGCTGTTTTTT.

This clonotype was picked up many times. This chain uses TRBV29-1 with TRBJ1-1, with 9 bases fitting TRBD1. Germline-derived CDR1 and CDR2 are SQVTM and ANQGSEA. The CDR3 contains 15 residues. The CDR3 is CYWPDRGETNTEAFF. The CDR3 nucleotides are TGCTACTGGCCCGACAGGGGGGAGACGAACACTGAAGCTTTCTTT.

This clonotype was picked up many times. The chain employs TRBV7-2 and TRBJ1-2; D remains ambiguous. Germline CDR1 and CDR2: SGHTA and FQGNSA. The CDR3 length is 14 residues. V lost 3 bases to trimming and J lost 4 bases, with 12 bases between them. CDR3 amino acids: CASSFGSPIYGYTF. The CDR3 bases are TGTGCCAGCAGCTTTGGTAGCCCTATCTATGGCTACACCTTC.

This clonotype was found many times. J is TRBJ2-5 and V is TRBV5-6; D is unresolved. Per germline, CDR1 SGHDT and CDR2 YYEEEE. There are 14 residues in the CDR3. Trimming took 0 bases from V and 2 from J, leaving 8 bases between them. CDR3 protein: CASSLDLRQETQYF. The CDR3, as DNA: TGTGCCAGCAGCTTGGATTTACGGCAAGAGACCCAGTACTTC.

This clonotype was seen more than once but under ten times. The chain employs TRBV20-1 and TRBJ1-5; unclear D gene. Deletions cut 7 bases from V and 11 bases from J, with 21 bases between. There are 13 residues in the CDR3. Germline lookup yields CDR1 DFQATT and CDR2 SNEGSKA (reference sequence). This chain's CDR3 is CSGKPGTVEAQHF. The CDR3 DNA reads as TGCAGTGGCAAGCCGGGCACCGTGGAGGCCCAGCATTTT.

There are many counts of this clonotype. This chain connects TRBV11-2 to TRBJ2-3; a possible D gene is TRBD2 (5 bases). The CDR3 contains 17 residues. Germline-derived CDR1 and CDR2 are SGHAT and FQNNGV. V dropped 0 bases and J dropped 3 bases, with 16 bases sitting between them. The DNA of the CDR3 is TGTGCCAGCAGCTTAGATCACCGAGGAGGCGGGACAGATACGCAGTATTTT. Translating gives CASSLDHRGGGTDTQYF. The full variable domain, in which reference TRBV11-2 and TRBJ2-3 provide the parts outside the CDR3, is EAGVAQSPRYKIIEKRQSVAFWCNPISGHATLYWYQQILGQGPKLLIQFQNNGVVDDSQLPKDRFSAERLKGVDSTLKIQPAKLEDSAVYLCASSLDHRGGGTDTQYFGPGTRLTVL.

This chain connects TRBV3-1 to TRBJ2-7, with D tentatively TRBD2 (5 bases). The CDR3 totals 14 residues. V was clipped by 2 bases and J by 3 bases, with 11 bases between them. From germline, CDR1 is LGHDT and CDR2 YNNKEL (reference sequence). DNA of the CDR3: TGTGCCAGCAGCCAAAAAACGGGAAACTACGAGCAGTACTTC. It codes for CASSQKTGNYEQYF.

This rearrangement joins TRBV20-1 to TRBJ2-7; 10 nucleotides agree with TRBD1. The CDR3 consists of 13 residues. Germline V CDR1 and CDR2: DFQATT, SNEGSKA (reference sequence). V shed 6 bases, J shed 3 bases, and the junction held 5 bases outside the gene matches. The CDR3 nucleotides read TGCAGTGCGCCGGGACAGGGGTTCTACGAGCAGTACTTC. Translation gives CSAPGQGFYEQYF.

The sample holds a few counts of this clonotype. The chain is built from TRBV29-1 and TRBJ2-7; D is ambiguous. CDR1 SQVTM and CDR2 ANQGSEA come from the germline V gene. CDR3 size: 12 residues. V was cut by 5 bases and J by 2 bases, with 10 bases left in between. CDR3 DNA sequence: TGCAGCGTTCAATCAGCGACCTACGAGCAGTACTTC. This codes for CSVQSATYEQYF.

This clonotype appeared many times. This sequence joins TRBV7-9 and TRBJ2-7, with D tentatively TRBD2 (6 bases). V was pared by 4 bases and J by 1 base, with 20 bases between. CDR1 SEHNR and CDR2 FQNEAQ come from the germline V gene (reference sequence). The CDR3 covers 17 residues. Here the CDR3 reads CASSSSLSAGSSYEQYF. For the CDR3, the DNA is TGTGCCAGCAGCTCCAGTCTGTCGGCGGGAAGTTCCTACGAGCAGTACTTC.

This clonotype was seen repeatedly, ten times or more. The rearrangement links TRBV7-2 to TRBJ1-2, with TRBD1 matching 8 bases. This CDR3 contains 13 residues. V lost 5 bases to trimming and J lost 4 bases; unmatched junction nucleotides: 3. The germline V gene encodes CDR1 SGHTA and CDR2 FQGNSA. Here the CDR3 DNA reads TGTGCCAGCAGCATAGGACAGGGCTATGGCTACACCTTC. Translated, it gives CASSIGQGYGYTF.

DNA for the CDR3: TGCAGTGCTAGAACGGACAGGGAGAACACTGAAGCTTTCTTT. Translated, it gives CSARTDRENTEAFF. The chain couples TRBV20-1 to TRBJ1-1; the match to TRBD1 covers 8 bases. Germline values: CDR1 DFQATT, CDR2 SNEGSKA (reference sequence). Trimming at V came to 2 bases and at J to 1 base, leaving 3 bases not matched to a gene. This CDR3 comprises 14 residues.

The table lists this clonotype with a few counts. This sequence joins TRBV19 and TRBJ2-1; tentatively, D is TRBD2 (6 bases). The CDR3 sequence is 15 residues long. V was cut by 6 bases and J by 0 bases, with 12 bases left in between. CDR1 LNHDA and CDR2 SQIVND come from the germline V gene (reference sequence). CDR3 protein: CASRFRDSSYNEQFF. The CDR3 DNA sequence: TGTGCCAGTAGATTCCGGGACTCCTCCTACAATGAGCAGTTCTTC.

This clonotype was picked up many times. The rearrangement links TRBV4-3 to TRBJ1-3, with D perhaps matching TRBD1 (5 bases). This CDR3 has 16 residues. With 8 bases removed from V and 0 bases from J, the gap between germline ends came to 17 bases. Germline V CDR1 and CDR2: LGHNA, YSLEER. The chain's CDR3 is CASGTGTEGSGNTIYF. CDR3 coding DNA: TGCGCCAGCGGGACCGGGACGGAAGGCTCTGGAAACACCATATATTTT.

The gene calls are TRBV20-1 and TRBJ2-7, with 10 bases identical to TRBD1. V dropped 6 bases and J dropped 4; count of bases not matched to a gene: 6. Germline V gene sequence: CDR1 DFQATT, CDR2 SNEGSKA (reference sequence). CDR3 size: 13 residues. The CDR3 bases are TGCAGTGCCCGGACAGGGGGTTGGTACGAGCAGTACTTC. This translates into CSARTGGWYEQYF.

This clonotype was recorded many times. The rearrangement uses TRBV6-6 and TRBJ1-3; D is unclear. Germline V gene data show CDR1 as MNHNY and CDR2 as SVGAGI (reference sequence). This CDR3 is 13 amino acids long. Trimming pared 10 bases from V and 4 bases from J, leaving 14 bases between. CDR3 DNA: TGTGCCATCTACCCGGCGGGCGGAAACACCATATATTTT. As protein: CAIYPAGGNTIYF.

CDR3 coding DNA: TGTGCCAGCAGCCAACGGACTAGCGGGAGTGAGACCCAGTACTTC. Translating gives CASSQRTSGSETQYF. The chain recombines TRBV7-2 with TRBJ2-5; 13 bases are a match to TRBD2. Germline loops: CDR1 SGHTA, CDR2 FQGNSA. This CDR3 spans 15 amino acids. The V and J ends lost 5 bases and 5 bases, in that order; junction bases with no gene match: 5.